This is a list of T cell receptor beta chains from one sample in a study of control samples from healthy donors and cancer patients. Profiled with immunoSEQ multiplex PCR; TCRdb holds only in-frame clones, not every one. The sample shows 160,000 or so clones, over 90% of them seen only once. Material: blood. Every receptor here comes from a woman aged 30 to 39 in good health. Each CDR3 is given with its conserved first and last residue. Each record gives: J gene, D gene, V gene, clone size, CDR3 DNA, CDR3 protein. A D gene is named only where the DNA matches it firmly. Clone size appears in some rows only: once, few, many, or a class for an expanded clone.

j_gene: TRBJ1-5
d_gene: TRBD1
v_gene: TRBV7-9
abundance: .
CDR3nt: TGTGCCAGCAGCTTTGGACAGGGCAATCAGCCCCAGCATTTT
CDR3aa: CASSFGQGNQPQHF

j_gene: TRBJ2-1
d_gene: .
v_gene: TRBV19
abundance: .
CDR3nt: TGTGCCAGTAGTATACAACCCCTGGGTAGCTGGCCCTACAATGAGCAGTTCTTC
CDR3aa: CASSIQPLGSWPYNEQFF

j_gene: TRBJ2-5
d_gene: .
v_gene: TRBV4-2
abundance: .
CDR3nt: TGTGCCAGCAGCCAATCATTGCGGCAGGGTGGAGAGACCCAGTACTTC
CDR3aa: CASSQSLRQGGETQYF

j_gene: TRBJ2-7
d_gene: TRBD1
v_gene: TRBV9
abundance: .
CDR3nt: TGTGCCAGCAGCCCTGGAATGGGGGGACCGGGACAGGGGTTTTGGGAGCAGTACTTC
CDR3aa: CASSPGMGGPGQGFWEQYF

j_gene: TRBJ1-4
d_gene: .
v_gene: TRBV2
abundance: once
CDR3nt: TGTGCCAGCAGTCTACAGGGATATAATGAAAAACTGTTTTTT
CDR3aa: CASSLQGYNEKLFF

j_gene: TRBJ2-1
d_gene: .
v_gene: TRBV6-5
abundance: .
CDR3nt: TGTGCCAGCAGTTCCCTCCCCGGAGGAAGCTACAATGAGCAGTTCTTC
CDR3aa: CASSSLPGGSYNEQFF

j_gene: TRBJ2-5
d_gene: TRBD2
v_gene: TRBV5-6
abundance: .
CDR3nt: TGTGCCAGCAGCCCCTGGACTAGCGGGGGAGAGACCCAGTACTTC
CDR3aa: CASSPWTSGGETQYF

j_gene: TRBJ1-1
d_gene: .
v_gene: TRBV5-8
abundance: .
CDR3nt: TGTGCCAGCAGCACCCGGGACCCGGAGGGTAACACTGAAGCTTTCTTT
CDR3aa: CASSTRDPEGNTEAFF

j_gene: TRBJ2-7
d_gene: TRBD2
v_gene: TRBV9
abundance: .
CDR3nt: TGTGCCAGCAGCGTAGGGGCTAGCGGTCCATACGAGCAGTACTTC
CDR3aa: CASSVGASGPYEQYF

j_gene: TRBJ2-7
d_gene: TRBD2
v_gene: TRBV28
abundance: .
CDR3nt: TGTGCCAGCAGGAGGGGAGCGGGAGTTTCGGATTTAGGAGGCTCCTACGAGCAGTACTTC
CDR3aa: CASRRGAGVSDLGGSYEQYF

j_gene: TRBJ2-1
d_gene: .
v_gene: TRBV24-1
abundance: .
CDR3nt: TGTGCCACCAGTGATTCGGGGCCCTCCTACAATGAGCAGTTCTTC
CDR3aa: CATSDSGPSYNEQFF

j_gene: TRBJ2-3
d_gene: .
v_gene: TRBV5-1
abundance: .
CDR3nt: TGCGCCAGCAGCTTGGCCGTCTCCCCTGGCACAGATACGCAGTATTTT
CDR3aa: CASSLAVSPGTDTQYF

j_gene: TRBJ1-6
d_gene: .
v_gene: TRBV11-2
abundance: once
CDR3nt: TGTGCCAGCAGCTTATCCCCAGGACGGATAAATTCACCCCTCCACTTT
CDR3aa: CASSLSPGRINSPLHF

j_gene: TRBJ1-1
d_gene: TRBD1
v_gene: TRBV19
abundance: .
CDR3nt: TGTGCCACTAGGGACAGGGGCCAGAACACTGAAGCTTTCTTT
CDR3aa: CATRDRGQNTEAFF

j_gene: TRBJ2-3
d_gene: .
v_gene: TRBV28
abundance: .
CDR3nt: TGTGCCAGCAGTTATCAGCGGGCCACAGATACGCAGTATTTT
CDR3aa: CASSYQRATDTQYF

j_gene: TRBJ2-7
d_gene: .
v_gene: TRBV14
abundance: .
CDR3nt: TGTGCCAGCAGCCAAGACCTGAGCTCCTACGAGCAGTACTTC
CDR3aa: CASSQDLSSYEQYF

j_gene: TRBJ1-2
d_gene: .
v_gene: TRBV5-6
abundance: once
CDR3nt: TGTGCCAGCAGCAGGGGGAAGGGGGCTAACTATGGCTACACCTTC
CDR3aa: CASSRGKGANYGYTF

j_gene: TRBJ1-2
d_gene: .
v_gene: TRBV3-1/TRBV3-2
abundance: .
CDR3nt: TGTGCCAGCAGCCAAGAACGGCCGGGGGCTTTGGGTGGCTACACCTTC
CDR3aa: CASSQERPGALGGYTF

j_gene: TRBJ2-7
d_gene: TRBD1
v_gene: TRBV18
abundance: .
CDR3nt: TGTGCCAGCTCCCTTTTGCGACAGGGGTTATCCGAGCAGTACTTC
CDR3aa: CASSLLRQGLSEQYF

j_gene: TRBJ2-1
d_gene: TRBD1
v_gene: TRBV24-1
abundance: .
CDR3nt: TGTGCCACCAGTGATTACAGGGGCGGAAACTACAATGAGCAGTTCTTC
CDR3aa: CATSDYRGGNYNEQFF

j_gene: TRBJ2-7
d_gene: TRBD2
v_gene: TRBV28
abundance: .
CDR3nt: TGTGCCAGCAGTTTACTGGGTTGGTCTAGCGGCGAGCAGTACTTC
CDR3aa: CASSLLGWSSGEQYF

j_gene: TRBJ1-2
d_gene: TRBD1
v_gene: TRBV9
abundance: .
CDR3nt: TGTGCCAGCAGCGTAGGGACAGGGGGTAGCGCTGGCTACACCTTC
CDR3aa: CASSVGTGGSAGYTF

j_gene: TRBJ1-5
d_gene: .
v_gene: TRBV19
abundance: .
CDR3nt: TGTGCCAGTAGTCCAAACACCGGGACAACTCACAATCAGCCCCAGCATTTT
CDR3aa: CASSPNTGTTHNQPQHF

j_gene: TRBJ1-2
d_gene: TRBD1
v_gene: TRBV7-8
abundance: .
CDR3nt: TGTGCCAGCAGCTCGATTGACAGGGCTATCTATGGCTACACCTTC
CDR3aa: CASSSIDRAIYGYTF

j_gene: TRBJ1-5
d_gene: TRBD1
v_gene: TRBV7-8
abundance: .
CDR3nt: TGTGCCAGCAGCCCCCGGGACAGTGGCAATCAGCCCCAGCATTTT
CDR3aa: CASSPRDSGNQPQHF

j_gene: TRBJ1-4
d_gene: .
v_gene: TRBV5-6
abundance: .
CDR3nt: TGTGCCAGCAGCGCATCGAATAATGAAAAACTGTTTTTT
CDR3aa: CASSASNNEKLFF

j_gene: TRBJ1-4
d_gene: TRBD1
v_gene: TRBV9
abundance: .
CDR3nt: TGTGCCAGCAGCTGGGGACAGGGGGCGGCTAATGAAAAACTGTTTTTT
CDR3aa: CASSWGQGAANEKLFF

j_gene: TRBJ2-1
d_gene: .
v_gene: TRBV3-1/TRBV3-2
abundance: once
CDR3nt: TGTGCCAGCAGCCAAGCCCGGGGAAGCTCCTACAATGAGCAGTTCTTC
CDR3aa: CASSQARGSSYNEQFF

j_gene: TRBJ2-7
d_gene: .
v_gene: TRBV7-8
abundance: .
CDR3nt: TGTGCCAGCAGCTTAGCGCTTGGGACATCCTCCTACGAGCAGTACTTC
CDR3aa: CASSLALGTSSYEQYF

j_gene: TRBJ2-3
d_gene: TRBD2
v_gene: TRBV7-8
abundance: .
CDR3nt: TGTGCCAGCAGCTTACTAGCGGGGGGCCTCACAGATACGCAGTATTTT
CDR3aa: CASSLLAGGLTDTQYF

j_gene: TRBJ2-1
d_gene: TRBD2
v_gene: TRBV7-9
abundance: .
CDR3nt: TGTGCCAGCAGCGAGGGACTAGCGGGAGGCTACAATGAGCAGTTCTTC
CDR3aa: CASSEGLAGGYNEQFF

j_gene: TRBJ2-4
d_gene: .
v_gene: TRBV6-5
abundance: few
CDR3nt: TGTGCCACCGCCCCCGGGTCCACCGAAAACATTCAGTACTTC
CDR3aa: CATAPGSTENIQYF

j_gene: TRBJ2-1
d_gene: TRBD1
v_gene: TRBV2
abundance: .
CDR3nt: TGTGCCAGCAGGGGGACAGGCTCCTACAATGAGCAGTTCTTC
CDR3aa: CASRGTGSYNEQFF

j_gene: TRBJ1-2
d_gene: TRBD1
v_gene: TRBV6-1
abundance: .
CDR3nt: TGTGCCAGCAGTGAAGCCCGGGACAGATTTAACACCTTC
CDR3aa: CASSEARDRFNTF

j_gene: TRBJ1-2
d_gene: TRBD1
v_gene: TRBV10-3
abundance: .
CDR3nt: TGTGCCATCAGTTCGACAGGGAGGGATGGCTACACCTTC
CDR3aa: CAISSTGRDGYTF

j_gene: TRBJ2-3
d_gene: .
v_gene: TRBV4-2
abundance: .
CDR3nt: TGTGCCAGCAGCCAAGAGGAGCGCGTGGATACGCAGTATTTT
CDR3aa: CASSQEERVDTQYF

j_gene: TRBJ2-7
d_gene: .
v_gene: TRBV18
abundance: .
CDR3nt: TGTGCCAGCTCACGCGCGGGGGGACAGGGTCGATACGAGCAGTACTTC
CDR3aa: CASSRAGGQGRYEQYF

j_gene: TRBJ2-1
d_gene: TRBD2
v_gene: TRBV5-1
abundance: .
CDR3nt: TGCGCCAGCACCATCGGGGGGTATGAGCAGTTCTTC
CDR3aa: CASTIGGYEQFF

j_gene: TRBJ1-5
d_gene: .
v_gene: TRBV25-1
abundance: .
CDR3nt: TGTGCCACCCAGAGGGGCAATCAGCCCCAGCATTTT
CDR3aa: CATQRGNQPQHF

j_gene: TRBJ2-3
d_gene: .
v_gene: TRBV5-1
abundance: once
CDR3nt: TGCGCCAGCAGCTCCTCGTTGGGGGGGCGCACAGATACGCAGTATTTT
CDR3aa: CASSSSLGGRTDTQYF

j_gene: TRBJ2-5
d_gene: .
v_gene: TRBV29-1
abundance: .
CDR3nt: TGCAGCGTTGAAAGTCAAGGTTGGGAGACCCAGTACTTC
CDR3aa: CSVESQGWETQYF

j_gene: TRBJ2-5
d_gene: TRBD2
v_gene: TRBV9
abundance: once
CDR3nt: TGTGCCAGCAGCGTTGGACTAGCGGGGGAAATGTACCAAGAGACCCAGTACTTC
CDR3aa: CASSVGLAGEMYQETQYF

j_gene: TRBJ1-4
d_gene: TRBD1
v_gene: TRBV2
abundance: .
CDR3nt: TGTGCCAGCAGGACAGGGGGCTCGGGTAATGAAAAACTGTTTTTT
CDR3aa: CASRTGGSGNEKLFF

j_gene: TRBJ2-7
d_gene: .
v_gene: TRBV7-2
abundance: .
CDR3nt: TGTGCCAGCAGCCGCACTGTTCTGGGTGTCTACGAGCAGTACTTC
CDR3aa: CASSRTVLGVYEQYF

j_gene: TRBJ2-5
d_gene: TRBD1
v_gene: TRBV5-1
abundance: once
CDR3nt: TGCGCCAGCAGTGAGACAGGGTCCTGGGGGACCCAGTACTTC
CDR3aa: CASSETGSWGTQYF

j_gene: TRBJ2-1
d_gene: TRBD2
v_gene: TRBV6-5
abundance: .
CDR3nt: TGTGCCAGCAGTTACTTAGCGGGAGGCGGAAATGAGCAGTTCTTC
CDR3aa: CASSYLAGGGNEQFF

j_gene: TRBJ1-1
d_gene: .
v_gene: TRBV30
abundance: .
CDR3nt: TGTGCCTGGACGAAAGGGCCTGGGGAAGCTTTCTTT
CDR3aa: CAWTKGPGEAFF

j_gene: TRBJ1-5
d_gene: TRBD1
v_gene: TRBV5-1
abundance: .
CDR3nt: TGCGCCAGCAGCATAGAGGCCGCGGGACAGCCAGGGGAGGCCCAGCATTTT
CDR3aa: CASSIEAAGQPGEAQHF

j_gene: TRBJ2-1
d_gene: TRBD2
v_gene: TRBV30
abundance: .
CDR3nt: TGTGCCTGGACTTTACTAGCGGGAAGTGAGCAGTTCTTC
CDR3aa: CAWTLLAGSEQFF

j_gene: TRBJ2-4
d_gene: TRBD1
v_gene: TRBV28
abundance: .
CDR3nt: TGTGCCAGCACCCCTCTTGGACAGGGGGCCTACATTCAGTACTTC
CDR3aa: CASTPLGQGAYIQYF